Listed below are T cell receptor beta chains from one sample, sequenced in a study of a mutant IDH1 vaccine in newly diagnosed glioma. Profiling relied on immunoSEQ multiplex PCR, and the TCRdb table lists in-frame clones only, not all of them. The data show around 20,000 clones, approximately 89% seen once. For these receptors, no antigen is known. The material was PBMCs, obtained from a glioma patient whose treatment included an IDH1 peptide vaccine. The receptors here all came from a woman between 35 and 50 years old with glioma. The CDR3 runs from the conserved cysteine through the conserved F or W. A D gene is named only where the DNA matches it firmly. The size field is filled for only some rows; it gives once, few, many or a size class.

abundance,len,d_gene,j_gene,v_gene,CDR3aa,CDR3nt
-,12,-,TRBJ1-1,TRBV5-1,CASKEGGTEAFF,TGCGCCAGCAAGGAGGGGGGTACTGAAGCTTTCTTT
-,12,-,TRBJ2-7,TRBV7-2,CASSLASLEQYF,TGTGCCAGCAGCTTAGCCTCTCTCGAGCAGTACTTC
-,13,TRBD1,TRBJ1-1,TRBV4-1,CASSQGQGMLAFF,TGCGCCAGCAGCCAAGGACAGGGGATGTTGGCTTTCTTT
-,14,-,TRBJ1-1,TRBV4-1,CASSQDAGFTEAFF,TGCGCCAGCAGCCAAGATGCAGGGTTCACTGAAGCTTTCTTT
few,14,-,TRBJ1-5,TRBV6-4,CASSETGSNQPQHF,TGTGCCAGCAGTGAGACAGGTAGCAATCAGCCCCAGCATTTT
-,14,-,TRBJ2-5,TRBV7-6,CASSRDTQQETQYF,TGTGCCAGCAGCAGGGACACGCAACAAGAGACCCAGTACTTC
-,15,-,TRBJ1-2,TRBV5-1,CASSFSGTTNYGYTF,TGCGCCAGCAGCTTTTCCGGGACAACGAACTATGGCTACACCTTC
-,15,-,TRBJ1-6,TRBV4-3,CASSQGRDHNSPLHF,TGCGCCAGCAGCCAAGGACGCGACCACAACTCACCCCTCCACTTT
-,14,TRBD1,TRBJ1-5,TRBV2,CASSSTGWNQPQHF,TGTGCCAGCAGTTCGACAGGGTGGAATCAGCCCCAGCATTTT
-,15,TRBD1,TRBJ1-6,TRBV6-5,CASSLTTGDNSPLHF,TGTGCCAGCAGCCTTACTACAGGGGATAATTCACCCCTCCACTTT
-,13,-,TRBJ2-3,TRBV6-5,CASSYSSTDTQYF,TGTGCCAGCAGTTACTCGAGCACAGATACGCAGTATTTT
-,13,-,TRBJ2-7,TRBV21-1,CASGWTGRHEQYF,TGTGCCAGCGGCTGGACAGGGCGGCACGAGCAGTACTTC
-,13,-,TRBJ1-3,TRBV7-9,CASSLGSVNTIYF,TGTGCCAGCAGCTTGGGCAGTGTGAACACCATATATTTT
once,16,-,TRBJ1-3,TRBV2,CASSWIQGRSGNTIYF,TGTGCCAGCAGCTGGATACAGGGTCGGAGTGGAAACACCATATATTTT
-,13,-,TRBJ1-1,TRBV4-1,CASSPSLYTEAFF,TGCGCCAGCAGCCCATCTCTCTACACTGAAGCTTTCTTT
-,13,-,TRBJ1-2,TRBV7-2,CASSLTHPGGYTF,TGTGCCAGCAGCCTCACCCACCCGGGTGGCTACACCTTC
-,15,TRBD2,TRBJ2-7,TRBV6-5,CASSYLGGGNYEQYF,TGTGCCAGCAGTTATCTCGGCGGGGGGAACTACGAGCAGTACTTC
once,14,-,TRBJ2-1,TRBV30,CAWSATGLKNEQFF,TGTGCCTGGAGCGCGACAGGACTCAAGAATGAGCAGTTCTTC
few,15,-,TRBJ2-2,TRBV9,CASSRDRTNTGELFF,TGTGCCAGCAGTAGAGACAGAACGAACACCGGGGAGCTGTTTTTT
-,14,-,TRBJ2-1,TRBV30,CAWSVGNSYNEQFF,TGTGCCTGGAGTGTAGGGAATAGCTACAATGAGCAGTTCTTC
-,15,TRBD2,TRBJ2-7,TRBV2,CASSEAGSGVYEQYF,TGTGCCAGCAGTGAAGCGGGTAGCGGGGTTTACGAGCAGTACTTC
once,17,TRBD1,TRBJ1-4,TRBV18,CASSHRDRGATNEKLFF,TGTGCCAGCTCACACCGGGACAGGGGGGCAACTAATGAAAAACTGTTTTTT
-,14,-,TRBJ2-5,TRBV19,CASSPDPVQETQYF,TGTGCCAGTAGTCCGGACCCGGTCCAAGAGACCCAGTACTTC
-,17,TRBD1,TRBJ1-4,TRBV4-1,CASSHRLPGQTNEKLFF,TGCGCCAGCAGCCACCGACTGCCGGGACAGACTAATGAAAAACTGTTTTTT
-,15,TRBD1,TRBJ2-5,TRBV7-2,CASSLVKGAQETQYF,TGTGCCAGCAGCTTAGTTAAGGGGGCTCAAGAGACCCAGTACTTC
-,15,TRBD2,TRBJ2-1,TRBV29-1,CSVHTSGVSYNEQFF,TGCAGCGTCCATACCAGCGGGGTCTCCTACAATGAGCAGTTCTTC
-,15,-,TRBJ1-1,TRBV2,CASGRQGGTNTEAFF,TGTGCCAGCGGCCGCCAGGGTGGTACGAACACTGAAGCTTTCTTT
few,13,-,TRBJ1-1,TRBV2,CASSGIGYTEAFF,TGTGCCAGCAGCGGAATAGGGTACACTGAAGCTTTCTTT
-,13,-,TRBJ1-2,TRBV6-6,CASSPGVNYGYTF,TGTGCCAGCAGTCCCGGAGTGAACTATGGCTACACCTTC
-,14,-,TRBJ2-7,TRBV2,CASNRDILSYEQYF,TGTGCCAGCAACCGGGACATCCTCTCCTACGAGCAGTACTTC
-,13,-,TRBJ1-4,TRBV7-6,CASSSRRGEKLFF,TGTGCCAGCAGCTCAAGGAGGGGCGAAAAACTGTTTTTT
-,13,-,TRBJ1-1,TRBV9,CASSVGTVTEAFF,TGTGCCAGCAGCGTAGGCACAGTCACTGAAGCTTTCTTT
-,14,-,TRBJ1-2,TRBV7-9,CASSRIQGNYGYTF,TGTGCCAGCAGCCGGATACAGGGTAACTATGGCTACACCTTC
-,18,TRBD1,TRBJ1-3,TRBV7-9,CASSSRDRGLSSGNTIYF,TGTGCCAGCAGCAGCCGGGACAGGGGGCTGAGCTCTGGAAACACCATATATTTT
-,17,TRBD2,TRBJ2-3,TRBV5-1,CASSLGELAGGRSTQYF,TGCGCCAGCAGCTTGGGGGAACTAGCGGGAGGGAGAAGTACGCAGTATTTT
-,12,TRBD1,TRBJ1-4,TRBV28,CAATGGHEKLFF,TGTGCCGCGACAGGGGGCCATGAAAAACTGTTTTTT
-,14,TRBD2,TRBJ2-5,TRBV2,CASSPGLASETQYF,TGTGCCAGCAGCCCGGGACTAGCGTCGGAGACCCAGTACTTC
-,15,-,TRBJ1-2,TRBV18,CASSEFQGGNYGYTF,TGTGCCAGCTCAGAGTTCCAGGGCGGTAACTATGGCTACACCTTC
-,13,-,TRBJ1-2,TRBV19,CASTPRQANGYTF,TGTGCCAGTACCCCACGACAGGCCAATGGCTACACCTTC
-,15,-,TRBJ1-4,TRBV15,CATQPLTATNEKLFF,TGTGCCACCCAGCCTTTGACAGCAACTAATGAAAAACTGTTTTTT
-,14,TRBD2,TRBJ2-7,TRBV27,CASSKLAGEGEQYF,TGTGCCAGCAGTAAATTAGCGGGAGAGGGCGAGCAGTACTTC
-,17,TRBD2,TRBJ2-3,TRBV2,CASSEKPSGDPTDTQYF,TGTGCCAGCAGTGAGAAGCCCAGCGGGGATCCCACAGATACGCAGTATTTT
-,15,-,TRBJ1-5,TRBV23-1,CASSQVRGNNQPQHF,TGCGCCAGCAGTCAAGTGCGGGGAAACAATCAGCCCCAGCATTTT